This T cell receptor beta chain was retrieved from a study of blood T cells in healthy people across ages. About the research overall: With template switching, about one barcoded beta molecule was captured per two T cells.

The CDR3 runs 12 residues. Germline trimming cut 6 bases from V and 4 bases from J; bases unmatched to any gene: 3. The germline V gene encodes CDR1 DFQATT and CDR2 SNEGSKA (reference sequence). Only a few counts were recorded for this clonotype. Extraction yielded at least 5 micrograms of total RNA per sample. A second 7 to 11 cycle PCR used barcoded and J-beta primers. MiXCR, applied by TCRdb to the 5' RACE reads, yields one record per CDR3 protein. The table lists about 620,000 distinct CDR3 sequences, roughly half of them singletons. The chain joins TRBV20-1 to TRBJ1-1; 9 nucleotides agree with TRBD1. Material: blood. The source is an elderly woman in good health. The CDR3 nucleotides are TGCAGTGCCCCGGACAGGGGCACTGAAGCTTTCTTT. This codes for CSAPDRGTEAFF.